The 28 T cell receptor beta chains below were found in one sample sequenced in a study of blood T cells in healthy people across ages. Combining a sample-barcoded 5' primer with a J-beta primer mix, a second PCR ran for about 6 to 12 cycles. A single record per CDR3 protein comes from TCRdb applying MiXCR to the 5' RACE reads. Of around 1,500,000 distinct CDR3 sequences in the sample, 42% were seen once. The sequencing input was blood. The receptors derive from a woman between 18 and 29 years old in good health.

The CDR3 spells CASSPSGPGKETQYF. The CDR3 DNA sequence: TGCGCCAGCAGCCCCTCGGGGCCTGGCAAAGAGACCCAGTACTTC. This chain joins TRBV5-1 and TRBJ2-5, with D perhaps matching TRBD1 or TRBD2 (5 bases each). The CDR3 length is 15 residues. V shed 4 bases and J shed 3 bases, with 16 bases lying between them. CDR1 and CDR2 from the germline V gene are SGHRS and YFSETQ.

The chain combines TRBV20-1 with TRBJ1-2, with D hard to call. Looked up from germline, CDR1 is DFQATT and CDR2 is SNEGSKA (reference sequence). The CDR3 has 12 residues. The germline V and J ends were trimmed by 6 bases and 2 bases, with 10 bases remaining between them. The DNA of the CDR3 is TGCAGTGCGGCAGGTCCCAACTATGGCTACACCTTC. Translation gives CSAAGPNYGYTF.

CDR3 nucleotides: TGTGCCAGCAGTTTAGGTTCAGTACCTGAGCAGTTCTTC. Translating gives CASSLGSVPEQFF. The V and J genes are TRBV28 and TRBJ2-1; D is undetermined. V shed 2 bases and J shed 9 bases, with 11 bases lying between them. There are 13 residues in the CDR3. CDR1 is MDHEN and CDR2 is SYDVKM in the germline V gene.

Here the CDR3 DNA reads TGTGCCAGCAGCTTAGTCGCTAGCGGGGTCTACGAGCAGTACTTC. Protein sequence: CASSLVASGVYEQYF. The chain links TRBV7-2 to TRBJ2-7; 9 bases are a match to TRBD2. Trimming at V came to 1 base and at J to 3 bases, leaving 4 bases not matched to a gene. The CDR3 has 15 amino acids. The germline V gene encodes CDR1 SGHTA and CDR2 FQGNSA.

There are a few counts of this clonotype. This chain links TRBV6-1 with TRBJ1-5; tentative D call: TRBD1 (6 bases). V lost 2 bases, J lost 6 bases, and 14 bases lay in between. CDR1 and CDR2 (germline): MNHNS, SASEGT. CDR3 length: 15 residues. Written as DNA, the CDR3 is TGTGCCAGCAGTGAAAGTCTCCAGACAGGTCAGCCCCAGCATTTT. Translating gives CASSESLQTGQPQHF.

Note on this clonotype: Germline and junction disagree at one end, which may indicate a read error. The chain carries TRBV7-9 and TRBJ2-3; 10 bases line up with TRBD2. Germline lookup yields CDR1 SEHNR and CDR2 FQNEAQ (reference sequence). The CDR3 consists of 17 residues. CDR3 DNA sequence: TGTGCCAGCAGCTTCCTGCTAGCGGGAGTCCCCACAGATATGCAGTATTTT. Translated, it gives CASSFLLAGVPTDMQYF.

Of note for this clonotype: A clone one base away is much larger, so this may be a read error. The rearrangement links TRBV20-1 to TRBJ2-1; 9 bases line up with TRBD2. V shed 4 bases, J shed 9 bases, and the junction held 13 bases outside the gene matches. The CDR3 is 15 amino acids. Germline CDR1 is DFQATT and CDR2 is SNEGSKA (reference sequence). The CDR3 DNA reads TGCAGTGCTAACCGAGCGGGAGGAGCAGAGGGTGAGCAGTTCTTC. Translating gives CSANRAGGAEGEQFF.

The chain is built from TRBV4-1 and TRBJ1-4; D is uncertain. Looked up from germline, CDR1 is MGHRA and CDR2 is YSYEKL. The CDR3 length is 13 residues. With 3 bases removed from V and 7 bases from J, the gap between germline ends came to 9 bases. The CDR3 here is CASSHQQVEKLFF. Written as DNA, the CDR3 is TGCGCCAGCAGCCATCAGCAGGTTGAAAAACTGTTTTTT.

The V gene is TRBV20-1, the J gene TRBJ2-5; perhaps TRBD2 as D (6 bases). Germline values: CDR1 DFQATT, CDR2 SNEGSKA (reference sequence). This CDR3 comprises 15 residues. Deletions cut 2 bases from V and 2 bases from J, with 15 bases between. The CDR3 loop is CSARNEIAAQETQYF. The CDR3 DNA sequence: TGCAGTGCTAGAAACGAAATAGCGGCGCAAGAGACCCAGTACTTC.

The chain carries TRBV12-3 or TRBV12-4 and TRBJ1-1; the D is unclear. This CDR3 has 12 residues. V was clipped by 6 bases and J by 4 bases, with 9 bases between them. The CDR3 region has the DNA TGTGCCAGCAGCACCTCAGTCACTGAAGCTTTCTTT. Its translation is CASSTSVTEAFF.

This rearrangement joins TRBV27 to TRBJ2-5; 9 nucleotides line up with TRBD1. Near its end, the DNA agrees better with TRBJ2-7, so the J call may be wrong. Germline CDR1 and CDR2: MNHEY and SMNVEV (reference sequence). The CDR3 contains 14 residues. For the CDR3, the DNA is TGTGCCAGCAGTTTCGGGACAGGGAAGAACGAGCAGTACTTC. It codes for CASSFGTGKNEQYF.

The chain uses TRBV20-1 and TRBJ2-7; 10 nucleotides line up with TRBD2. Germline CDR1 and CDR2: DFQATT and SNEGSKA (reference sequence). The J segment lost 3 bases and the V segment lost 5 bases, leaving 7 bases of the junction unmatched. The CDR3 runs 14 residues. The CDR3 sequence is CSARAGTSVYEQYF. In DNA, the CDR3 is TGCAGTGCTCGCGCCGGGACTAGCGTCTACGAGCAGTACTTC.

J is TRBJ2-1 and V is TRBV30; TRBD1 or TRBD2 may be the D gene (6 bases each). Germline CDR1 is GTSNPN and CDR2 is SVGIG (reference sequence). The V end was cut by 8 bases, the J end by 9 bases, with 20 bases between. This CDR3 is 13 amino acids long. CDR3 in amino acids: CAAGNNLRGEQFF. In DNA form, the CDR3 reads TGTGCCGCGGGAAATAACCTCAGGGGTGAGCAGTTCTTC.

This chain links TRBV12-3 or TRBV12-4 with TRBJ2-3, with D possibly TRBD2 on 6 matching bases. This CDR3 has 14 amino acids. Trimming took 6 bases from V and 5 from J, leaving 15 bases between them. This chain's CDR3 is CASRAVAGRDTQYF. The CDR3 DNA sequence: TGTGCCAGCAGGGCGGTCGCGGGGCGAGATACGCAGTATTTT.

V usage is TRBV28 and J usage is TRBJ2-3; the D is unclear. Germline assignment: CDR1 MDHEN and CDR2 SYDVKM. V was shortened by 8 bases and J by 7 bases, with 19 bases between the two germline ends. The CDR3 has 14 residues. This CDR3 is CASGRPEPPNTQYF. The CDR3 nucleotides are TGTGCCAGCGGACGACCGGAGCCTCCTAATACGCAGTATTTT.

This clonotype was seen a few times. The chain employs TRBV2 and TRBJ2-1; weak D call: TRBD1 (6 bases). V dropped 9 bases and J dropped 7 bases, with 16 bases sitting between them. The CDR3 length is 13 residues. The V gene's germline CDR1 is SNHLY and CDR2 FYNNEI. CDR3 in DNA: TGTGCCAGTGGGGGCCTAGGGCGAAATGAGCAGTTCTTC. It codes for CASGGLGRNEQFF.

This clonotype was counted between two and nine times. The V gene is TRBV9, the J gene TRBJ2-7, with D perhaps TRBD1 (7 bases). Germline V gene lookup returns CDR1 SGDLS and CDR2 YYNGEE. V lost 4 bases and J lost 3, with 23 bases in between. There are 17 residues in the CDR3. The CDR3 protein is CASSPQGGASTIYEQYF. The CDR3 DNA sequence: TGTGCCAGCAGCCCCCAGGGGGGAGCCTCCACAATCTACGAGCAGTACTTC.

This clonotype was seen more than once but under ten times. The chain combines TRBV10-3 with TRBJ2-7; 11 nucleotides agree with TRBD1. Germline V lookup: CDR1 ENHRY, CDR2 SYGVKD. This CDR3 region has 19 residues. The V and J ends lost 0 bases and 1 base, in that order; junction bases with no gene match: 11. CDR3 coding DNA: TGTGCCATCAGTGAGTCGCGAGGACAGGGGGCGAAGTGGTCCTACGAGCAGTACTTC. Its protein product is CAISESRGQGAKWSYEQYF.

This chain joins TRBV20-1 and TRBJ2-1; 10 nucleotides line up with TRBD1. The junction had 12 bases not matched to a gene; V was cut back by 1 base and J by 9 bases. The CDR3 runs 16 residues. The germline V gene has CDR1 DFQATT and CDR2 SNEGSKA (reference sequence). The CDR3 DNA is TGCAGTGCTAGAGGACAGGCGGGACAGGGGTGGGCTGAGCAGTTCTTC. Its translation: CSARGQAGQGWAEQFF.

The rearrangement uses TRBV20-1 and TRBJ2-7, with 10 bases that match TRBD2. V shed 0 bases, J shed 2 bases, and the junction held 7 bases outside the gene matches. The CDR3 covers 16 residues. CDR1 and CDR2 (germline): DFQATT, SNEGSKA (reference sequence). The CDR3 is CSARDPRLAGAYEQYF. The CDR3 DNA reads TGCAGTGCTAGAGACCCGAGGCTAGCGGGGGCCTACGAGCAGTACTTC.

The genes are TRBV13 and TRBJ1-1; 7 positions agree with TRBD1. This CDR3 contains 15 residues. Germline CDR1 PRHDT, CDR2 FYEKMQ (reference sequence). After removal of 6 bases from V and 4 bases from J, the junction contained 11 bases not matched to a gene. CDR3 residues: CASRWAGTETTEAFF. The CDR3 DNA reads as TGTGCCAGCAGATGGGCCGGGACAGAGACCACTGAAGCTTTCTTT.

This clonotype was counted many times. The chain employs TRBV29-1 and TRBJ2-3; D may be TRBD1 (6 bases). The V end lost 7 bases, the J end lost 0 bases, and 11 bases lay between the germline ends. This CDR3 contains 13 residues. Germline V gene sequence: CDR1 SQVTM, CDR2 ANQGSEA. The CDR3, as DNA: TGCAGCGCCGCAGGGGAAAGCACAGATACGCAGTATTTT. Protein product: CSAAGESTDTQYF.

This clonotype was found a few times. The chain is built from TRBV20-1 and TRBJ1-2, with D possibly matching TRBD1 (5 bases). Trimming shortened V by 6 bases and J by 6 bases, and 17 bases separated the two germline ends. The CDR3 contains 13 residues. Germline V gene data show CDR1 as DFQATT and CDR2 as SNEGSKA (reference sequence). CDR3 sequence reads: CSAPRETEDGYTF. The CDR3 DNA reads as TGCAGTGCCCCCCGGGAGACAGAGGATGGCTACACCTTC.

The chain links TRBV10-3 to TRBJ2-1, with TRBD2 matching 7 bases. The V gene's germline CDR1 is ENHRY and CDR2 SYGVKD. The length of the CDR3 is 15 residues. Losses at the gene ends were 0 bases for V and 5 bases for J; bases not matched to a gene: 4. The CDR3 region is CAISESGRGNNEQFF. CDR3 nucleotides: TGTGCCATCAGTGAGTCCGGGCGGGGGAACAATGAGCAGTTCTTC.

This clonotype has only a few counts. This chain uses TRBV2 with TRBJ2-3; 9 bases map to TRBD2. Per germline, CDR1 SNHLY and CDR2 FYNNEI. V shed 4 bases, J shed 6 bases, and the junction held 8 bases outside the gene matches. This CDR3 region has 15 residues. DNA for the CDR3: TGTGCCAGCAGTGGACTAGCGGAGGGAGGGGATACGCAGTATTTT. Translated: CASSGLAEGGDTQYF. The full variable domain, rest sourced from reference TRBV2 and TRBJ2-3, is EPEVTQTPSHQVTQMGQEVILRCVPISNHLYFYWYRQILGQKVEFLVSFYNNEISEKSEIFDDQFSVERPDGSNFTLKIRSTKLEDSAMYFCASSGLAEGGDTQYFGPGTRLTVL.

This chain connects TRBV5-1 to TRBJ2-7; D gene uncertain. CDR3 size: 14 residues. Between the trimmed V and J ends, which lost 3 bases and 0 bases, there was a span of 10 bases. CDR1 SGHRS and CDR2 YFSETQ come from the germline V gene. This CDR3 reads CASSSDGYSYEQYF. The CDR3 DNA follows: TGCGCCAGCAGCTCCGACGGATACTCCTACGAGCAGTACTTC.

On this clonotype itself: The junction departs from germline at one end; a sequencing error may be responsible. The rearrangement joins TRBV5-5 to TRBJ1-2; D remains unclear. The CDR3 totals 15 residues. Germline values: CDR1 SGHKS, CDR2 YYEKEE (reference sequence). Here the CDR3 DNA reads TGTGCCAGCGGCTTGGAGTCAACCCATAACTATGGCTACACCTTC. Translating it yields CASGLESTHNYGYTF.

The chain combines TRBV10-3 with TRBJ2-3; 12 bases fit TRBD2. Germline CDR1 ENHRY, CDR2 SYGVKD. After removal of 5 bases from V and 4 bases from J, the junction contained 4 bases not matched to a gene. This CDR3 has 15 amino acids. The chain's CDR3 is CAISRTSGKADTQYF. CDR3 coding DNA: TGTGCCATCAGTCGGACTAGCGGGAAAGCAGATACGCAGTATTTT.